The entry that follows covers one T cell receptor (beta chain) sequence. Its antigen is not identified. Other DNA sequences within the sample encode an identical CDR3. This sample was included in a study of cytomegalovirus exposure and HLA in healthy donors. Background on the study: According to later analysis, the same platform produced the 110 or so validation and 666 first-cohort repertoires. Broader study findings: Most TCR sequences showed up rarely, but some public TCRs showed up in many donors. According to a subsequent analysis, TCR clusters from the first cohort were inclined to appear together in the 120 validation repertoires. 150 or so TCR beta chains were listed as cytomegalovirus-associated.

The CDR3 covers 13 residues. Germline V gene data show CDR1 as SQVTM and CDR2 as ANQGSEA. J was trimmed by 10 bases and V by 5 bases; bases with no gene match: 10. The data were produced by immunoSEQ multiplex PCR, yet TCRdb's version contains in-frame clones alone and is incomplete. The table includes over 250,000 clones, about nine tenths detected once. The receptor comes from a woman in her 30s in good health and CMV-seropositive. Source material: PBMCs. This sequence joins TRBV29-1 and TRBJ2-7, with 11 bases fitting TRBD1. CDR3 coding DNA: TGCAGCGTTAGGACAGGGGGCTATGGGGAACAGTACTTC. Encoded protein: CSVRTGGYGEQYF.